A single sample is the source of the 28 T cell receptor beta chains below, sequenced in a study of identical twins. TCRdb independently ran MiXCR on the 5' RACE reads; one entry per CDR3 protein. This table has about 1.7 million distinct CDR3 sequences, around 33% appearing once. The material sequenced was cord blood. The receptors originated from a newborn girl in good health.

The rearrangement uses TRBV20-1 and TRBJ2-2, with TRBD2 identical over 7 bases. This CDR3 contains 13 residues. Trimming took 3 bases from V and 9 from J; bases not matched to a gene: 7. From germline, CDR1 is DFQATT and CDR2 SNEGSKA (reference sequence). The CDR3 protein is CSASRRLARELFF. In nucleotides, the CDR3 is TGCAGTGCTAGCCGGCGACTAGCCCGGGAGCTGTTTTTT.

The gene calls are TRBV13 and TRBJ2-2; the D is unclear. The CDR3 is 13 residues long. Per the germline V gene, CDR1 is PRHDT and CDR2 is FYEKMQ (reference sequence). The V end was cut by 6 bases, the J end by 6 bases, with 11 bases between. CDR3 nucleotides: TGTGCCAGCAGTCATCGAAGTCCCGGGGAGCTGTTTTTT. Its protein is CASSHRSPGELFF.

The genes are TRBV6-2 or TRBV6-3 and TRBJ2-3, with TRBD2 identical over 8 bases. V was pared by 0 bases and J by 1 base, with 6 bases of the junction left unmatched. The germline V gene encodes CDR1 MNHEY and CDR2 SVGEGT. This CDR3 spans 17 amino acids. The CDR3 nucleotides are TGTGCCAGCAGTTACTCTCCCTGGCGGGAGGGCACAGATACGCAGTATTTT. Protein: CASSYSPWREGTDTQYF.

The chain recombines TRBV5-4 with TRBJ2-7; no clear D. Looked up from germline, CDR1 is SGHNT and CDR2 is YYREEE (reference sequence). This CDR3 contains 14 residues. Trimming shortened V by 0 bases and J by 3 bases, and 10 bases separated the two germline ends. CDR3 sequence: CASSLGQVNYEQYF. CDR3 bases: TGTGCCAGCAGCTTGGGGCAGGTAAACTACGAGCAGTACTTC.

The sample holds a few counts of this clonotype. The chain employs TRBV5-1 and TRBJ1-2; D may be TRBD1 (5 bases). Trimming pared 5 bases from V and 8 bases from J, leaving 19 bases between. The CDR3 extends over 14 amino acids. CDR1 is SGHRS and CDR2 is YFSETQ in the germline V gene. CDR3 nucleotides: TGCGCCAGCAGTGTAGGGGACTCCCCTCGCGGCTACACCTTC. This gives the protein CASSVGDSPRGYTF.

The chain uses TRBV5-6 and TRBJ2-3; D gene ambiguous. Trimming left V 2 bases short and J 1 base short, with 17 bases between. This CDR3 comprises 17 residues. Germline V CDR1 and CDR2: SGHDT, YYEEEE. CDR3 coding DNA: TGTGCCAGCAGCTTACTGGTGCGGCAGAGACGCACAGATACGCAGTATTTT. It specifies CASSLLVRQRRTDTQYF.

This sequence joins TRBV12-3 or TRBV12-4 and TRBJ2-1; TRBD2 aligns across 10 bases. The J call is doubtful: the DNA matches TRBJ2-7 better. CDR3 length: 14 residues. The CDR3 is CASTLAGDYNEQYF. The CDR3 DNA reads TGTGCCAGCACTCTAGCGGGGGACTACAATGAGCAGTACTTC.

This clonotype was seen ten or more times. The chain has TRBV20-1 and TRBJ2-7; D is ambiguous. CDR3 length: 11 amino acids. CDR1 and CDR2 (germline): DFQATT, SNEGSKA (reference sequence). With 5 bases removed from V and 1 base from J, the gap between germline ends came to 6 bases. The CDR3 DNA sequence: TGCAGTGCTGCTAGATCCTACGAGCAGTACTTC. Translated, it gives CSAARSYEQYF.

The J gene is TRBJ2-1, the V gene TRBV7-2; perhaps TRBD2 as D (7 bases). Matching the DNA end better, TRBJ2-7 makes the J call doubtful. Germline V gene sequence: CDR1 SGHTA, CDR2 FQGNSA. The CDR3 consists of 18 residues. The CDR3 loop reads CASSYNRGARGSYNEQYF. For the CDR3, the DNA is TGTGCCAGCAGCTACAATCGGGGGGCGCGGGGCTCCTACAATGAGCAGTACTTC.

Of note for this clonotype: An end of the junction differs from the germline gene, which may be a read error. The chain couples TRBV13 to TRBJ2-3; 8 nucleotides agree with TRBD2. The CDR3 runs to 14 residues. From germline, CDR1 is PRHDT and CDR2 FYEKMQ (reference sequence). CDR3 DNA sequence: TGTGCCAGCAGCTCGACTAGCGCCCTGGATACGCAGAATTTT. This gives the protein CASSSTSALDTQNF.

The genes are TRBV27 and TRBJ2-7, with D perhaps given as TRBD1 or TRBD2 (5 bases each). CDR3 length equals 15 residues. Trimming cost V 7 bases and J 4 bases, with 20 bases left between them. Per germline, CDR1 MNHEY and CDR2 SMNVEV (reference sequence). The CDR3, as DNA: TGTGCCAGCACCGTCGCCCCAGGGAGAGGGTACGAGCAGTACTTC. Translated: CASTVAPGRGYEQYF.

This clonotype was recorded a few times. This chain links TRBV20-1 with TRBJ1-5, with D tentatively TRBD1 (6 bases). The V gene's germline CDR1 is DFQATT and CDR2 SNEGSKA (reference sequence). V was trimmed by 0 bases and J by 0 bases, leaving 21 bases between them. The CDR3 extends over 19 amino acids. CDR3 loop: CSARETPTGLRYSNQPQHF. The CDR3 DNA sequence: TGCAGTGCTAGAGAAACCCCGACAGGTTTACGTTATAGCAATCAGCCCCAGCATTTT.

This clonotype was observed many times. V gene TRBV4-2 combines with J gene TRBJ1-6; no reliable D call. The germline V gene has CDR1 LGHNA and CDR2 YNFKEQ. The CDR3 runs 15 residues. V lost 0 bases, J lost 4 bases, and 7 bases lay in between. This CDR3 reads CASSQDQGYNSPLHF. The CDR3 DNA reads TGTGCCAGCAGCCAAGATCAAGGGTATAATTCACCCCTCCACTTT.

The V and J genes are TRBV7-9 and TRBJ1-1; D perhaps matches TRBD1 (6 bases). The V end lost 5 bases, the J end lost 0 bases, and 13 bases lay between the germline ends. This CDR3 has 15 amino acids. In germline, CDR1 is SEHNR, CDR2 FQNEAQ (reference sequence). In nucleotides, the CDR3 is TGTGCCAGCAGCCAGAGGACAGTAATGAACACTGAAGCTTTCTTT. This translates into CASSQRTVMNTEAFF.

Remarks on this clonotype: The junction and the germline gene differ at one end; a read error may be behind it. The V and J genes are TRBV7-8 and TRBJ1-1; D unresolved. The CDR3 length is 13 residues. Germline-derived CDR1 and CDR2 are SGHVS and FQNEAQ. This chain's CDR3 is CASSLVGRAEAFF. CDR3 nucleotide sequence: TGTGCCAGCAGTTTAGTGGGTCGTGCTGAAGCTTTCTTT.

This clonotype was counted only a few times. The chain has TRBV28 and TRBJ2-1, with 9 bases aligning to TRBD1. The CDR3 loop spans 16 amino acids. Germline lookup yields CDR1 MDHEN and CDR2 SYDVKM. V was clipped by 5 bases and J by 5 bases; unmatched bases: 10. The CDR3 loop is CASSPTGTGLNNEQFF. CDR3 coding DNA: TGTGCCAGCAGTCCCACCGGGACAGGGCTCAACAATGAGCAGTTCTTC.

The CDR3, as DNA: TGCAGTGCTAGAGGATGGCGGCAAGAGACCCAGTACTTC. Its translation is CSARGWRQETQYF. V is TRBV20-1 and J is TRBJ2-5; D ambiguous. The CDR3 has 13 residues. V was shortened by 1 base and J by 2 bases, with 8 bases between the two germline ends. CDR1 DFQATT and CDR2 SNEGSKA come from the germline V gene (reference sequence).

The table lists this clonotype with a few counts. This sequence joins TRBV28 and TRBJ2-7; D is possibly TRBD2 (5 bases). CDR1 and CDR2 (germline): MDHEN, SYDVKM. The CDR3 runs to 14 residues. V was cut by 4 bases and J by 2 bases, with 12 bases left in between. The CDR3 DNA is TGTGCCAGCAGTTGGCGGGCAGCTACCTACGAGCAGTACTTC. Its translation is CASSWRAATYEQYF.

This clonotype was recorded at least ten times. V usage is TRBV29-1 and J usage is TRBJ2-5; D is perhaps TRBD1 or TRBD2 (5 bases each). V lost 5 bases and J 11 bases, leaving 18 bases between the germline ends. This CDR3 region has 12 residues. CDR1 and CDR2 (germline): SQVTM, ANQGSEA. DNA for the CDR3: TGCAGCGTTCGGCAGGGACGGGGAGAGCAGTACTTC. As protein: CSVRQGRGEQYF.

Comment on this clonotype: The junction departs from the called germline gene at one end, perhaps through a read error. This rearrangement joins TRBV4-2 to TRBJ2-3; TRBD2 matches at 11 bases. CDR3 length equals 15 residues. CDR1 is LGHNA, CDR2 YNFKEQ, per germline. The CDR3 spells CASHSGGGRTGTQYF. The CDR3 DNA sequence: TGTGCCAGCCATAGCGGGGGGGGCCGCACAGGTACGCAGTATTTT.

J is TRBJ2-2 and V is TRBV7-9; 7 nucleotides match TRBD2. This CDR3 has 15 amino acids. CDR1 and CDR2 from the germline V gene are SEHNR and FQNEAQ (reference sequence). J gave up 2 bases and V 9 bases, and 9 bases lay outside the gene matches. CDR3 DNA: TGTGCCAGTAGACTACGGGAGGTTAACACCGGGGAGCTGTTTTTT. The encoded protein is CASRLREVNTGELFF.

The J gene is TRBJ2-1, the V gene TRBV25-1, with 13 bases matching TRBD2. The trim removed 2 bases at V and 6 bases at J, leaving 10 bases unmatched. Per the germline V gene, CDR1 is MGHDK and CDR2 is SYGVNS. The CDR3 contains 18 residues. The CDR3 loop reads CASSERPGLAGAVNEQFF. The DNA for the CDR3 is TGTGCCAGCAGTGAACGTCCCGGACTAGCGGGGGCCGTCAATGAGCAGTTCTTC.

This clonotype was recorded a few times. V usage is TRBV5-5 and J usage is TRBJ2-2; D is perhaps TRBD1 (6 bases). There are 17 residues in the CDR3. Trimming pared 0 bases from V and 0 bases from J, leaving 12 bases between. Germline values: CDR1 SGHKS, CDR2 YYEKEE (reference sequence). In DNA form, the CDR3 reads TGTGCCAGCAGCTTGGGGTACAGGGATGCGAACACCGGGGAGCTGTTTTTT. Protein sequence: CASSLGYRDANTGELFF. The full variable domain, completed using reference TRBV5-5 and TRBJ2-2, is DAGVTQSPTHLIKTRGQQVTLRCSPISGHKSVSWYQQVLGQGPQFIFQYYEKEERGRGNFPDRFSARQFPNYSSELNVNALLLGDSALYLCASSLGYRDANTGELFFGEGSRLTVL.

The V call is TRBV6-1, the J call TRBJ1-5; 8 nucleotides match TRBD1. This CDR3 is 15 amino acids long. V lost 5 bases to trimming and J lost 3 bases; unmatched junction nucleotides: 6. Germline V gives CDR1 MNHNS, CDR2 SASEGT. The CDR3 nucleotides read TGTGCCAGCAGTCCGGGACAGGTCTTCAATCAGCCCCAGCATTTT. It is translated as CASSPGQVFNQPQHF.

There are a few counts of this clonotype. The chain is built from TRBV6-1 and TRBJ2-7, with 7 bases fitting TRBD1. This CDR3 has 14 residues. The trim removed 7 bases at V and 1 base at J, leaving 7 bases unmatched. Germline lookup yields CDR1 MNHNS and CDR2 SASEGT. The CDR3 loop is CASTPGTASYEQYF. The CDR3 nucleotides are TGTGCCAGCACCCCCGGGACAGCTTCCTACGAGCAGTACTTC.

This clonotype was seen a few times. The CDR3 is CASSFVLAGGNEQFF. CDR3 nucleotides: TGTGCCAGCAGTTTTGTCCTAGCGGGAGGCAATGAGCAGTTCTTC. This chain joins TRBV12-3 or TRBV12-4 and TRBJ2-1; 11 bases agree with TRBD2. The CDR3 totals 15 residues. Losses at the gene ends were 3 bases for V and 6 bases for J; bases not matched to a gene: 4.

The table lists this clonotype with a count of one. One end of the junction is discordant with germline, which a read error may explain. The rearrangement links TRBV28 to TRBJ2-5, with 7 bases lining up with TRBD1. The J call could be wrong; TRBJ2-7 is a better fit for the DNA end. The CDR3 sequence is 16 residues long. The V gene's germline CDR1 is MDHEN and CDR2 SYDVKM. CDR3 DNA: TGTGCCGGCAGTTTATTCCCACAGGGGATGAGTTACGAGCAGTACTTC. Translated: CAGSLFPQGMSYEQYF.

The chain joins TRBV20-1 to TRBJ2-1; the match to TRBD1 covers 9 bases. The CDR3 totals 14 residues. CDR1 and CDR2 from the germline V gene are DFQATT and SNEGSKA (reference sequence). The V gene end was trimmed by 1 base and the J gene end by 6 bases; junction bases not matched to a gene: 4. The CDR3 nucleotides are TGCAGTGCTAGAGGTCAGACAGGGGGCAATGAGCAGTTCTTC. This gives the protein CSARGQTGGNEQFF.